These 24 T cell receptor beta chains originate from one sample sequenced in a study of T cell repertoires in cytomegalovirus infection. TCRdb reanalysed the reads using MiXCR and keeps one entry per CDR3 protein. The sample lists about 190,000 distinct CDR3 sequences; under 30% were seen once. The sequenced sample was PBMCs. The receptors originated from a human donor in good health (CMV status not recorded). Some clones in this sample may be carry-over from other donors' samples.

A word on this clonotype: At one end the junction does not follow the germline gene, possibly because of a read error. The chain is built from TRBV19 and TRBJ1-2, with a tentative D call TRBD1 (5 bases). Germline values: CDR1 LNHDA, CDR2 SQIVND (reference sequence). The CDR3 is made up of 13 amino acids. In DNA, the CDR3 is TGTGCCAGTAGTGGACCGGGACTTAAGATTTTTCCCTTC. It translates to CASSGPGLKIFPF.

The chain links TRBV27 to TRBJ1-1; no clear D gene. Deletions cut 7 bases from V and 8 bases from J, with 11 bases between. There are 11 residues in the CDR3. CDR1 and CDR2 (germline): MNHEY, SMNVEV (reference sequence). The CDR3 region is CASTSFKEAFF. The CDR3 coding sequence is TGTGCCAGCACATCCTTTAAGGAAGCTTTCTTT.

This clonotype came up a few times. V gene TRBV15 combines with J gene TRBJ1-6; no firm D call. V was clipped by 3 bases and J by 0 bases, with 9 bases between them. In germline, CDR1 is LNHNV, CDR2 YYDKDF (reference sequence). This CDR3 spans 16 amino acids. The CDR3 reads CATSRFLSSYNSPLHF. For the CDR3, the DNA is TGTGCCACCAGCAGGTTCCTGAGCTCCTATAATTCACCCCTCCACTTT.

The CDR3 loop reads CASSSQGWTEAFF. The DNA for the CDR3 is TGTGCCAGCAGCTCACAGGGATGGACTGAAGCTTTCTTT. The gene calls are TRBV11-2 and TRBJ1-1; tentative D call: TRBD1 (6 bases). The ends were cut back, 4 bases at V and 5 bases at J, with 11 bases in the middle. There are 13 residues in the CDR3. Looked up from germline, CDR1 is SGHAT and CDR2 is FQNNGV.

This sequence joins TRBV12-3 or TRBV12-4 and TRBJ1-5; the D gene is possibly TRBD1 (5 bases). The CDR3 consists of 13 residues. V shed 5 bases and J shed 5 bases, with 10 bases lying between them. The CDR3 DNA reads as TGTGCCAGCAGTCCCTGGGGGGATCAGCCCCAGCATTTT. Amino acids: CASSPWGDQPQHF.

CDR3: CSVRGRGGGNEQFF. The CDR3 region has the DNA TGCAGTGTTAGGGGGAGGGGGGGGGGTAATGAGCAGTTCTTC. This chain uses TRBV20-1 with TRBJ2-1; TRBD2 is a possible D gene (7 bases). From germline, CDR1 is DFQATT and CDR2 SNEGSKA (reference sequence). CDR3 length equals 14 residues. The V gene lost 7 bases and the J gene lost 7 bases, with 20 bases spanning the gap.

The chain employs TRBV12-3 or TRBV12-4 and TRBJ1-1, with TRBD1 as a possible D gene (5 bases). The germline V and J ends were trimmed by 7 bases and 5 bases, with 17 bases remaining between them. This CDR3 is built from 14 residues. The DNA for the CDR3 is TGTGCCAGCACCCTTGGGGACTACAGGACTGAAGCTTTCTTT. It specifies CASTLGDYRTEAFF.

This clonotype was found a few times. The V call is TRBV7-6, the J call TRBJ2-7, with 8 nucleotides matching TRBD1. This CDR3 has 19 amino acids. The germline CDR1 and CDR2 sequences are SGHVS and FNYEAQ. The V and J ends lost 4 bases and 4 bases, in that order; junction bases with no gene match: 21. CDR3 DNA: TGTGCCAGCAGCTCCTTATCGCCCCCAGGGTCAGGGGGCATGTACGAGCAGTACTTC. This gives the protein CASSSLSPPGSGGMYEQYF.

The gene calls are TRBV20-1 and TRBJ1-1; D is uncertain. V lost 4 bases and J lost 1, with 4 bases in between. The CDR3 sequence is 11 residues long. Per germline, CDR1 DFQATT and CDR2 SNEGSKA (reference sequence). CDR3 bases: TGCAGTGCTAAGGGGAACACTGAAGCTTTCTTT. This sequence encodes CSAKGNTEAFF.

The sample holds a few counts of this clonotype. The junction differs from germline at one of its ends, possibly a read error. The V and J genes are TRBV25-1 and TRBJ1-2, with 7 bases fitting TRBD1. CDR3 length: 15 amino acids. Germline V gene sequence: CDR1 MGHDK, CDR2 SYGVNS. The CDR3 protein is CASNEGDRGLGGYTF. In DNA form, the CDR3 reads TGTGCCAGCAATGAAGGGGACAGAGGCCTAGGGGGCTACACCTTC.

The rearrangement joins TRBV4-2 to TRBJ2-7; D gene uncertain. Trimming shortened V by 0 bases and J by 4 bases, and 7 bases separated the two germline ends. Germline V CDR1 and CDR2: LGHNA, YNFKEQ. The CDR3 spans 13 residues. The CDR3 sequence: CASSQDLVYEQYF. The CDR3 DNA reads TGTGCCAGCAGCCAAGATCTGGTGTACGAGCAGTACTTC.

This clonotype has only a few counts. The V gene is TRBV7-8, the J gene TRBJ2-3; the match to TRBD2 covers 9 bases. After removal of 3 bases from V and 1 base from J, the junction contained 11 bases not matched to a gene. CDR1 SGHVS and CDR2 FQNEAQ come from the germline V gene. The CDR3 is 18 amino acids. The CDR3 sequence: CASSFTRFSGGRTDTQYF. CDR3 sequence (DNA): TGTGCCAGCAGCTTTACCCGGTTTAGCGGGGGCCGCACAGATACGCAGTATTTT.

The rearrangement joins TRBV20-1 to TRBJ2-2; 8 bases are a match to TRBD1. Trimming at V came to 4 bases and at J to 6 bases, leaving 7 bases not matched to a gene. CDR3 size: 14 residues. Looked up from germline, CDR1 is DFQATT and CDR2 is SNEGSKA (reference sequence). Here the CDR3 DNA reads TGCAGTGCTAAATCGAACAGGGGGTCCGGGGAGCTGTTTTTT. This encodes CSAKSNRGSGELFF.

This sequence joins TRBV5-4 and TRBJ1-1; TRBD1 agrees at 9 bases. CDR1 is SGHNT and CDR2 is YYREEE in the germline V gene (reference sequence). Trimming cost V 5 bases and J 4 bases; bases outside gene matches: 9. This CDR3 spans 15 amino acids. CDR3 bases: TGTGCCAGCAGACCCACAGGGGGCGCGGGCACTGAAGCTTTCTTT. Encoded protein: CASRPTGGAGTEAFF.

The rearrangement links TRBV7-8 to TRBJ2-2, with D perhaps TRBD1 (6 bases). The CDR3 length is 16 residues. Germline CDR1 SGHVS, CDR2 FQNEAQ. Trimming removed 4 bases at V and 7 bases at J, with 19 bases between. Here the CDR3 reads CASSSLARGKVGELFF. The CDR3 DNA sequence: TGTGCCAGCAGCTCCTTAGCGAGGGGGAAGGTCGGGGAGCTGTTTTTT.

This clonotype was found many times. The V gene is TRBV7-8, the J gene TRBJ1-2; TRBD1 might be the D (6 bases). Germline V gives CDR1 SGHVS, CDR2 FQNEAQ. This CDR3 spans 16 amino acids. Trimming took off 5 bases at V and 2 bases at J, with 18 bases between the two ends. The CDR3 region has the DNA TGTGCCAGCAGCACTCGGGGACAAGGGCTGAACTATGGCTACACCTTC. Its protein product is CASSTRGQGLNYGYTF.

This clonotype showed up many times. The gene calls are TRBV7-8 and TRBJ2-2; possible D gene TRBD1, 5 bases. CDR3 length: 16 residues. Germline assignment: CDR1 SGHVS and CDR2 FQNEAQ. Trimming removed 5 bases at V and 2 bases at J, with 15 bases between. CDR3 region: CASSPLPGPNTGELFF. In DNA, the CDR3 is TGTGCCAGCAGCCCACTTCCAGGGCCCAACACCGGGGAGCTGTTTTTT.

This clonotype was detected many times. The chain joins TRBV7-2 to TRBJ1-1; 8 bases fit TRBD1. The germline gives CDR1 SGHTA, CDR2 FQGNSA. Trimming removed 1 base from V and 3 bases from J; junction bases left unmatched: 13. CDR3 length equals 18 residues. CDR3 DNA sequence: TGTGCCAGCAGCTTAGGTGCCGGGGCAGGGGGCCTCCACACTGAAGCTTTCTTT. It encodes CASSLGAGAGGLHTEAFF.

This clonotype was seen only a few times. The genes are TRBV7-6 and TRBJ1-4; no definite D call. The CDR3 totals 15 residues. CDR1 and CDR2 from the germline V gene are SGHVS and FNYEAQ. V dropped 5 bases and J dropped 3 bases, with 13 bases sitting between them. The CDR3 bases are TGTGCCAGCAGCCCTACAGTGACCTCTAATGAAAAACTGTTTTTT. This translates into CASSPTVTSNEKLFF.

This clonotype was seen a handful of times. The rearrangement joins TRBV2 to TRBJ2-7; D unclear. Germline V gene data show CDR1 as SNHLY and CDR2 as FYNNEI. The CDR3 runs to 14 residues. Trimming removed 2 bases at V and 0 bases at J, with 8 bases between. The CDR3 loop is CASSERAGSYEQYF. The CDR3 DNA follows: TGTGCCAGCAGTGAACGGGCAGGCTCCTACGAGCAGTACTTC.

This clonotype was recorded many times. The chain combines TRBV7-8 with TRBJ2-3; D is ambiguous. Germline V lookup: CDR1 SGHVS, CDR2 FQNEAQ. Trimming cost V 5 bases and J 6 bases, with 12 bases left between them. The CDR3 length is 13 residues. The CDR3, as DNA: TGTGCCAGCAGCGAAGGGTTTGGGGATACGCAGTATTTT. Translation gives CASSEGFGDTQYF. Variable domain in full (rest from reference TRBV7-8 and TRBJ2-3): GAGVSQSPRYKVAKRGQDVALRCDPISGHVSLFWYQQALGQGPEFLTYFQNEAQLDKSGLPSDRFFAERPEGSVSTLKIQRTQQEDSAVYLCASSEGFGDTQYFGPGTRLTVL.

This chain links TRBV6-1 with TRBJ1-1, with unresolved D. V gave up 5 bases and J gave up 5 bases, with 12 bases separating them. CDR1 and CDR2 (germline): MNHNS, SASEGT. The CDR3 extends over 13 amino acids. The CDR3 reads CASSRGSRTEAFF. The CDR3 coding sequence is TGTGCCAGCAGTAGAGGGTCGCGGACTGAAGCTTTCTTT.

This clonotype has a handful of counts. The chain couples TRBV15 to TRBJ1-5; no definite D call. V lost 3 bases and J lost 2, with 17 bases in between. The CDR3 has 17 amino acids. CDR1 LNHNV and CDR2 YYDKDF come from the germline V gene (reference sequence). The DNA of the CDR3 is TGTGCCACCAGCAGTACCCTTGGGTTTTGGGGCAATCAGCCCCAGCATTTT. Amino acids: CATSSTLGFWGNQPQHF.

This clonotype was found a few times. The CDR3 nucleotides read TGCAGTGCTAGGGAACAGGGGGCGCGAGAAAAACTGTTTTTT. It encodes CSAREQGAREKLFF. The chain links TRBV20-1 to TRBJ1-4, with 9 bases matching TRBD1. This CDR3 has 14 residues. In germline, CDR1 is DFQATT, CDR2 SNEGSKA (reference sequence). V lost 3 bases to trimming and J lost 8 bases; unmatched junction nucleotides: 7.